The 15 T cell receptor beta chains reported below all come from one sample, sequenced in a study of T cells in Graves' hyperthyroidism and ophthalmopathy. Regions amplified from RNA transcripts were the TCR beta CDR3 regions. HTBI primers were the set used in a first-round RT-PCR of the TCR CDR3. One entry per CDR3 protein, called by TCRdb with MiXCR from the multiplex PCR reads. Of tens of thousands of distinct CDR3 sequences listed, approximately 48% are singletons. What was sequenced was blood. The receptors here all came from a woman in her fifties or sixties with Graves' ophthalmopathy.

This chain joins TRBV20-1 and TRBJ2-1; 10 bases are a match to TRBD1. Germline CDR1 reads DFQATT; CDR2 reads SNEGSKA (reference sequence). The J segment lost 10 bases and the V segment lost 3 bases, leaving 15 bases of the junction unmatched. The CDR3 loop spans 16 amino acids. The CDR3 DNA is TGCAGTGCTAGTCCGGGAGACAGGGGGCCTACCGGGGAGCAGTTCTTC. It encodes CSASPGDRGPTGEQFF.

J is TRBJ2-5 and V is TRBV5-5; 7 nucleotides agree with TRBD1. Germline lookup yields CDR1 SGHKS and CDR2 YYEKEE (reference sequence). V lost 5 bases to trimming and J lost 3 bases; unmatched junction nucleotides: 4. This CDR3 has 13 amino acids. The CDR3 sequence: CASSRGREETQYF. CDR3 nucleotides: TGTGCCAGCAGTAGGGGGCGGGAAGAGACCCAGTACTTC.

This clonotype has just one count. The DNA for the CDR3 is TGCAGCTTGGTGGGGGCCCGGGGAAGCAATCAGCCCCAGCATTTT. Encoded protein: CSLVGARGSNQPQHF. This chain links TRBV29-1 with TRBJ1-5, with D possibly being TRBD1 (6 bases). The V and J ends lost 8 bases and 1 base respectively, with 18 bases between them. Germline V gene sequence: CDR1 SQVTM, CDR2 ANQGSEA. CDR3 length: 15 residues.

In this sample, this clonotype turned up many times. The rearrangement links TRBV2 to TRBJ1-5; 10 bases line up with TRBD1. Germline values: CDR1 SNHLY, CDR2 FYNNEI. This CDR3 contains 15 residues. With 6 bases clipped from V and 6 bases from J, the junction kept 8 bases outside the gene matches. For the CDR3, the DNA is TGTGCCAGCAGGGACGACAGGGGGCAAGGTCAGCCCCAGCATTTT. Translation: CASRDDRGQGQPQHF.

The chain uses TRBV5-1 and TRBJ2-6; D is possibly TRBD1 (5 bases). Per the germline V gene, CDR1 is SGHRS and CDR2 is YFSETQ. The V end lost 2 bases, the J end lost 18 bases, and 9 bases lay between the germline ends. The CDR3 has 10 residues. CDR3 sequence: CASSFLGQTF. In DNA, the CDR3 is TGCGCCAGCAGCTTTCTCGGACAGACTTTC.

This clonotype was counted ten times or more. The CDR3 spells CASSRDYRGGGTEAFF. CDR3 nucleotides: TGCGCCAGCAGCCGGGACTACAGGGGAGGGGGCACTGAAGCTTTCTTT. This chain connects TRBV5-1 to TRBJ1-1; 7 nucleotides match TRBD1. The ends lost 4 bases at V and 4 bases at J; junction bases unmatched: 13. This CDR3 region has 16 residues. In germline, CDR1 is SGHRS, CDR2 YFSETQ.

Here the CDR3 reads CASSLAVETQYF. DNA for the CDR3: TGTGCTAGTTCCCTAGCTGTGGAGACCCAGTACTTC. The chain has TRBV25-1 and TRBJ2-5; possibly TRBD2 for D (5 bases). Germline CDR1 and CDR2: MGHDK and SYGVNS. The CDR3 is 12 amino acids.

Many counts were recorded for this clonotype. The CDR3 spells CASSYSSGITETQYF. The CDR3 bases are TGTGCCAGCAGCTACTCAAGCGGGATTACGGAGACCCAGTACTTC. The V and J genes are TRBV13 and TRBJ2-5; TRBD2 matches at 7 bases. CDR3 length: 15 amino acids. Germline V lookup: CDR1 PRHDT, CDR2 FYEKMQ (reference sequence). Losses at the gene ends were 4 bases for V and 5 bases for J; bases not matched to a gene: 10.

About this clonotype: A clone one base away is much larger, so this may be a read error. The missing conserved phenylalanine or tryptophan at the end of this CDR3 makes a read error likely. The DNA of the CDR3 is TGCAGTGCTAGACCCTTCGGGGTTGCGCGAGAGACCCAGTACGTC. As protein: CSARPFGVARETQYV. The chain uses TRBV20-1 and TRBJ2-5; perhaps TRBD2 as D (5 bases). From germline, CDR1 is DFQATT and CDR2 SNEGSKA (reference sequence). The CDR3 is made up of 15 amino acids. The ends were cut back, 2 bases at V and 4 bases at J, with 17 bases in the middle.

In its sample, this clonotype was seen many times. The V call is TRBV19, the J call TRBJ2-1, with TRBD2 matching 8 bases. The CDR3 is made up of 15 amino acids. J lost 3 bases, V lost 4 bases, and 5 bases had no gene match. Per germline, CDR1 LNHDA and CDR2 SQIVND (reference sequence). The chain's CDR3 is CASSTAAGDYNEQFF. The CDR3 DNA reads TGTGCCAGTAGTACAGCAGCGGGGGACTACAATGAGCAGTTCTTC. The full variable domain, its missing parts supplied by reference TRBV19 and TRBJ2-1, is DGGITQSPKYLFRKEGQNVTLSCEQNLNHDAMYWYRQDPGQGLRLIYYSQIVNDFQKGDIAEGYSVSREKKESFPLTVTSAQKNPTAFYLCASSTAAGDYNEQFFGPGTRLTVL.

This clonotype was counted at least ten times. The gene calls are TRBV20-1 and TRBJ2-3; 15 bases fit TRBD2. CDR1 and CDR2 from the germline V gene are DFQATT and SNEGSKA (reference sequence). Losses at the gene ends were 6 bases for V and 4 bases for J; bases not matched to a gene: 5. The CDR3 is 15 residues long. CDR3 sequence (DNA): TGCAGTGCGAGGACTAGCGGGGGGGCCCCAGATACGCAGTATTTT. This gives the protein CSARTSGGAPDTQYF.

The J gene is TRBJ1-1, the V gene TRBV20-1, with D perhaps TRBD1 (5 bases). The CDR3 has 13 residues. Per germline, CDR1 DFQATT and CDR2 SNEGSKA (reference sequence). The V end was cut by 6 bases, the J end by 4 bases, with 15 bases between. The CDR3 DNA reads TGCAGTGCCAGCGAGGGCAGGGTCACTGAAGCTTTCTTT. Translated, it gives CSASEGRVTEAFF.

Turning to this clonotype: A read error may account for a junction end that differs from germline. The CDR3 region has the DNA TGTGTCAGCAGTTACTCGGAGGAGGGCTGGTCCTATAATTCACCCCTCCACTTT. Translated: CVSSYSEEGWSYNSPLHF. The chain joins TRBV6-5 to TRBJ1-6; D is uncertain. CDR1 is MNHEY and CDR2 is SVGAGI in the germline V gene. This CDR3 region has 18 residues.

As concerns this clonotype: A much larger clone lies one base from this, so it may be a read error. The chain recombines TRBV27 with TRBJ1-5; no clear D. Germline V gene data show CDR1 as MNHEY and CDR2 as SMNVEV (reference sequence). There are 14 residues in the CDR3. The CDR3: CASSFSGRHQPQRF. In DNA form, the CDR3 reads TGTGCCAGCAGTTTCTCAGGCCGGCATCAGCCCCAGCGTTTT.

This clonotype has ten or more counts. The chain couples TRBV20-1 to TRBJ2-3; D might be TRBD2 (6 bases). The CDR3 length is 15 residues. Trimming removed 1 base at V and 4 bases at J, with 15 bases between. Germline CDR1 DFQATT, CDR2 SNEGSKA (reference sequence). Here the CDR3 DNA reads TGCAGTGCTAGAGGTCTAGCGTCTGGGGCAGATACGCAGTATTTT. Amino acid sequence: CSARGLASGADTQYF.